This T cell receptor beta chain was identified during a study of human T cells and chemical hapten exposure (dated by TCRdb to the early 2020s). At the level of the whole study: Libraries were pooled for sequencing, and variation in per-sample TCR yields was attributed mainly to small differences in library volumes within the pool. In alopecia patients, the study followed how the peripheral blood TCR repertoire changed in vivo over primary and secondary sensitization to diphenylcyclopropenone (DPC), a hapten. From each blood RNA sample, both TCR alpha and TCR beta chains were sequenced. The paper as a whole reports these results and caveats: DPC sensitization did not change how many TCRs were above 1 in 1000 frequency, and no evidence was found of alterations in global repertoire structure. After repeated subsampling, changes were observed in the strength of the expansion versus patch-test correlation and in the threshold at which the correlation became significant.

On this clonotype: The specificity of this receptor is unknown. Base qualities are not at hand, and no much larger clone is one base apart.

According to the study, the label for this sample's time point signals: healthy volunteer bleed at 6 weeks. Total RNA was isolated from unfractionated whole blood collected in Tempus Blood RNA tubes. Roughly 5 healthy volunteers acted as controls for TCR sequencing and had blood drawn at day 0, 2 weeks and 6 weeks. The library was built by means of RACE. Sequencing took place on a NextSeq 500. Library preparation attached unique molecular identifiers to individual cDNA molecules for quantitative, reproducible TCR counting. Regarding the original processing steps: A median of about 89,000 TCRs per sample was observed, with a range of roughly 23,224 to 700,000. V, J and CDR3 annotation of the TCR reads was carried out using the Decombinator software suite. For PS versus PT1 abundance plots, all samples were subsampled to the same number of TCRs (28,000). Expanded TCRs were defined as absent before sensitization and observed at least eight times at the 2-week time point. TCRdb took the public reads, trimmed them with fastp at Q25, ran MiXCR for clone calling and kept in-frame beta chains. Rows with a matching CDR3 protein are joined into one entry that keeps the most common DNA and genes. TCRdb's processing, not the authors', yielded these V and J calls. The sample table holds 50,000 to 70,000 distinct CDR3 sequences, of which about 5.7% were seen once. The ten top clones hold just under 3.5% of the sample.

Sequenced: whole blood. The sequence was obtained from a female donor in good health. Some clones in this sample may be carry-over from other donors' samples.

The bases read TGTGCCAGCAGTTTACAGGCCACAGATACGCAGTATTTT. Its coded protein is CASSLQATDTQYF. The chain is encoded by TRBV12-3 or TRBV12-4 joined to TRBJ2-3; the D gene lacks a confident call. V sheds 2 bases and J sheds 2 bases, leaving 5 bases between their ends. Counted from cysteine to phenylalanine, this CDR3 has 13 amino acids. Here the CDR3 DNA is all that survives: 39 bases in frame from base 1.